The rows below give T cell receptor beta chains drawn from one sample of a study of graft-versus-host responses after intestinal transplantation. Repertoires were generated with immunoSEQ multiplex PCR, while TCRdb's copy carries only in-frame clones and drops some. The sample includes over 80,000 clones, 91% seen only once; the top ten take about 0.18%. The antigens for these receptors are not known. The material was unstimulated CD4+ T cells sorted from spleen or lymph node cells, obtained before transplant. These receptors were collected from a human donor who was the organ donor for an intestinal transplant. Each CDR3 is given with its conserved first and last residue. The D gene is left open where the match is weak. The size of a clone is reported for some rows only, either as once, few or many, or as a class for expanded clones.

>TRBJ2-1|TRBV15|.|.
TGTGCCACCAGCAGAGAACCAGGGGCCTCCTACAATGAGCAGTTCTTC
CATSREPGASYNEQFF
>TRBJ2-7|TRBV7-2|.|.
TGTGCCAGCAGCTTAGACGGGAACATACCCTCCTACGAGCAGTACTTC
CASSLDGNIPSYEQYF
>TRBJ2-1|TRBV7-6|.|.
TGTGCCAGCAGCTCGAAAGGTCCGGGGATCAGCAATGAGCAGTTCTTC
CASSSKGPGISNEQFF
>TRBJ2-7|TRBV4-2|.|TRBD1
TGTGCCAGCACCGTTAGACAGGGGGTCTACGAGCAGTACTTC
CASTVRQGVYEQYF
>TRBJ2-1|TRBV30|.|.
TGTGCCTGGAGTGGGGTCAGTGGGGGCCGGAGCTCCTACAATGAGCAGTTCTTC
CAWSGVSGGRSSYNEQFF
>TRBJ1-1|TRBV10-3|.|.
TGTGCCATCAGTCCCCTGTCCGGGGGTACTGAAGCTTTCTTT
CAISPLSGGTEAFF
>TRBJ1-2|TRBV9|.|TRBD1
TGTGCCAGCAGGGCCGGGACAGGGGCTAACTATGGCTACACCTTC
CASRAGTGANYGYTF
>TRBJ2-7|TRBV10-3|.|.
TGTGCCATCAGTGGAAGAAGGGGCTGGGGCGAGCAGTACTTC
CAISGRRGWGEQYF
>TRBJ1-6|TRBV18|.|.
TGTGCCAGTCTGGGGGGGGTCGGATCACCCCTCCACTTT
CASLGGVGSPLHF
>TRBJ2-7|TRBV28|.|.
TGTGCCAGCAGTTCCGGGGGAGCCGCTTACGAGCAGTACTTC
CASSSGGAAYEQYF
>TRBJ1-5|TRBV7-8|once|TRBD1
TGTGCCAGCAGCCCAAGACAGGGATCGGGCAATCAGCCCCAGCATTTT
CASSPRQGSGNQPQHF
>TRBJ1-5|TRBV5-6|.|TRBD1
TGTGCCAGCAGCTTTTCAGGGGGGCAGCCCCAGCATTTT
CASSFSGGQPQHF
>TRBJ2-1|TRBV29-1|.|.
TGCAGCGTTGTAACGGCCGAAGCGAGGTCCTACAATGAGCAGTTCTTC
CSVVTAEARSYNEQFF